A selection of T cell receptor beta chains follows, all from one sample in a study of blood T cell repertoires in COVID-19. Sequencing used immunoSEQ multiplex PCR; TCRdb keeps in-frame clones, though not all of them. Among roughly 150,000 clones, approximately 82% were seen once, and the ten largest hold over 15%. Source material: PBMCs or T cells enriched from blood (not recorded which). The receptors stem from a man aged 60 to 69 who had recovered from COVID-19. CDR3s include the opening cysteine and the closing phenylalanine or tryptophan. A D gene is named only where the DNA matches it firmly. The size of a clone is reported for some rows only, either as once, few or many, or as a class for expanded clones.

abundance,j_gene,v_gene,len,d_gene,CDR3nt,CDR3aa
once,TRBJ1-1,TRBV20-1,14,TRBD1,TGCAGTGCTAGTAAGGACAGGGCAATAACTGAAGCTTTCTTT,CSASKDRAITEAFF
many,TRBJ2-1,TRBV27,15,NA,TGTGCCAGCAGCCCTATAAGGAGCTCCTACAATGAGCAGTTCTTC,CASSPIRSSYNEQFF
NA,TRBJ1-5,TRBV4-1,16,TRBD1,TGCGCCAGCAGCCAAGGCACAGGGGGAGGGAATCAGCCCCAGCATTTT,CASSQGTGGGNQPQHF
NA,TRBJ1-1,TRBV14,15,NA,TGTGCCAGCAGCCAAGGGAACACAGGCAACACTGAAGCTTTCTTT,CASSQGNTGNTEAFF
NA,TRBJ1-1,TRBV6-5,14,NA,TGTGCCAGCAGGATGAGTAGAGGTAACACTGAAGCTTTCTTT,CASRMSRGNTEAFF
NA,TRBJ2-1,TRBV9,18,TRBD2,TGTGCCAGCAGCCCGACTAGCGGGAGCCTATCAATGAACAATGAGCAGTTCTTC,CASSPTSGSLSMNNEQFF
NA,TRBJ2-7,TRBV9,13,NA,TGTGCCAGCAGCGTAGCCATAGGGGACGAGCAGTACTTC,CASSVAIGDEQYF
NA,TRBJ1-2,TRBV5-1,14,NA,TGCGCCAGCAGCTTGCAGGTGCCTAACTATGGCTACACCTTC,CASSLQVPNYGYTF
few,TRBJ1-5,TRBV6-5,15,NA,TGTGCCAGCAGTCGGACAGAGCTCAGCAATCAGCCCCAGCATTTT,CASSRTELSNQPQHF
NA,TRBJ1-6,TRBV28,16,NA,TGTGCCAGCAGTTTCCCTAATCCAGGTCGAATTTCACCCCTCCACTTT,CASSFPNPGRISPLHF
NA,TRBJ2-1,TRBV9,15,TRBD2,TGTGCCAGCAGCTCGCTAGCTCTCGGCGGGGGTGAGCAGTTCTTC,CASSSLALGGGEQFF
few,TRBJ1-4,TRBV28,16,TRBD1,TGTGCCAGCAGCCCCCCCGGCGGCACAGGGGGGGAAAAACTGTTTTTT,CASSPPGGTGGEKLFF
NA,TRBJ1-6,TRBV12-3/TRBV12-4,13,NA,TGTGCCAGCAGTCCCCGAGGGAATTCACCCCTCCACTTT,CASSPRGNSPLHF
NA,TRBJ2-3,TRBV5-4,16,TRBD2,TGTGCCAGCAGCTTGGGGAGCGGGAGGGCCTCAGATACGCAGTATTTT,CASSLGSGRASDTQYF
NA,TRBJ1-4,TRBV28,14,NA,TGTGCCAGCAGCCCGGACAGATTTAATGAAAAACTGTTTTTT,CASSPDRFNEKLFF
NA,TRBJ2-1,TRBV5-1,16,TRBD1,TGCGCCAGCAGCTTCTGGGCCCGGACAGGTCCCCATGAGCAGTTCTTC,CASSFWARTGPHEQFF
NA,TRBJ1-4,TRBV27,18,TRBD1,TGTGCCAGCAGTTCCAGAAGGACAGGTTCTTCAACTAATGAAAAACTGTTTTTT,CASSSRRTGSSTNEKLFF
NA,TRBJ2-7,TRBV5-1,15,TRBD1,TGCGCCAGCAGCTTGGGGACAGGGAACTACTACGAGCAGTACTTC,CASSLGTGNYYEQYF
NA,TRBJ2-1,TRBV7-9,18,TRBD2,TGTGCCAGCAGGTCTCCCGGGACTAGCGGGGGGGCCTACAATGAGCAGTTCTTC,CASRSPGTSGGAYNEQFF
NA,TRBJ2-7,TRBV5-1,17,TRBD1,TGCGCCAGCAGCTCGGTTGGTGCGTCGGACAGGGACTACGAGCAGTACTTC,CASSSVGASDRDYEQYF
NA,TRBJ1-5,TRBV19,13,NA,TGTGCCAGTAGTGGGCGGGCGGCTCAGCCCCAGCATTTT,CASSGRAAQPQHF
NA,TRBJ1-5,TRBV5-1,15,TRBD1,TGCGCCAGCAGCCCGGGGACAGTCGGGAATCAGCCCCAGCATTTT,CASSPGTVGNQPQHF
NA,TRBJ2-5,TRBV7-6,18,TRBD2,TGTGCCAGCAGCTTAGGGACTAGCGGAACTAAGTACCAAGAGACCCAGTACTTC,CASSLGTSGTKYQETQYF
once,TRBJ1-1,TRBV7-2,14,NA,TGTGCCAGCGCCCGGCCCGGGGAAGAGGCTGAAGCTTTCTTT,CASARPGEEAEAFF
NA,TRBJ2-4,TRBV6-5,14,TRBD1,TGTGCCACCGTATTTGGAGACAGGGGGGCCATTCAGTACTTC,CATVFGDRGAIQYF
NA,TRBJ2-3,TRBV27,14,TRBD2,TGTGCCAGCAGTTTGCGGGGGGCCCCAGATACGCAGTATTTT,CASSLRGAPDTQYF
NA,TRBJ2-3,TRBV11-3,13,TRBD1,TGTGCCAGCAGCTCCAACCCCGGGACAGCTCGGTATTTT,CASSSNPGTARYF
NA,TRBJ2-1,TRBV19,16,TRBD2,TGTGCCAGTAGTAAGACTAGCGGGAGAGTCCGGAATGAGCAGTTCTTC,CASSKTSGRVRNEQFF
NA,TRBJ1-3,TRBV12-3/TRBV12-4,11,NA,TGTGCCAGCGGTTCGAGGAGCACCATATATTTT,CASGSRSTIYF
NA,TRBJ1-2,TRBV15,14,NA,TGTGCCACCAGCACCAGGACTACGGGCAATGGCTACACCTTC,CATSTRTTGNGYTF
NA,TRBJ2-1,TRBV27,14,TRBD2,TGTGCCAGCAGTTTAGCGGCTAGCGGCAATGAGCAGTTCTTC,CASSLAASGNEQFF
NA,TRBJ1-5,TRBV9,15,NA,TGTGCCAGCAGCGCCGGACAGAATAGCAATCAGCCCCAGCATTTT,CASSAGQNSNQPQHF
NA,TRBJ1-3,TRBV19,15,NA,TGTGCCAGTACCTTGAACAGGGCAACTGGAAACACCATATATTTT,CASTLNRATGNTIYF
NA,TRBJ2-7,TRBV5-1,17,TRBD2,TGCGCCAGCAAGGGCGGGAGGGCCCCGGCCGTATCCTACGAGCAGTACTTC,CASKGGRAPAVSYEQYF
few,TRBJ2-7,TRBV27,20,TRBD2,TGTGCCAGCAGTTTATCCCCCCTGGGACTAGCGGGAGGGAGTTTCTACGAGCAGTACTTC,CASSLSPLGLAGGSFYEQYF
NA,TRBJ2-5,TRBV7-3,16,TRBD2,TGTGCCAGCAGCTTAAGAGGGCCGGGAGCGGGGGAGACCCAGTACTTC,CASSLRGPGAGETQYF
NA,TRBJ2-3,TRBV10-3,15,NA,TGTGCCATCAGAACGGGACTTGGGGGCACAGATACGCAGTATTTT,CAIRTGLGGTDTQYF
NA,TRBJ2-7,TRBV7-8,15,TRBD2,TGTGCCAGCAGCAGACGGACTAGCGGAAACTACGAGCAGTACTTC,CASSRRTSGNYEQYF
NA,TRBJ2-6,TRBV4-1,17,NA,TGCGCCAGCAGCCAAGTTGGCTTCCCCTCTGGGGCCAACGTCCTGACTTTC,CASSQVGFPSGANVLTF
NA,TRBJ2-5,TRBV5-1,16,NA,TGCGCCAGCAGCTTGGCCGGGCTAGCTGTCCAAGAGACCCAGTACTTC,CASSLAGLAVQETQYF
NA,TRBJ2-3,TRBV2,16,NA,TGTGCCAGTCGGGAAAGGACAGCACTGGGCACAGATACGCAGTATTTT,CASRERTALGTDTQYF